Below are 30 T cell receptor beta chains sequenced from a single sample in a study of blood T cell repertoires in COVID-19. Measured with immunoSEQ multiplex PCR; TCRdb has only the in-frame clones, and not every one. This sample yields some 80,000 clones, of which 65% to 80% are seen a single time; roughly 20% belongs to the top ten. Sequences were obtained from peripheral blood. The source is a woman older than 75 with active or convalescent COVID-19.

This clone was counted between two and nine times. The chain carries TRBV6-2 or TRBV6-3 and TRBJ2-3; no definite D call. From germline, CDR1 is MNHEY and CDR2 SVGEGT. V lost 3 bases, J lost 5 bases, and 6 bases lay in between. The CDR3 extends over 12 amino acids. The CDR3 is CASSYSLDTQYF. As DNA, the CDR3 is TGTGCCAGCAGTTATTCGTTAGATACGCAGTATTTT.

V gene TRBV2 combines with J gene TRBJ2-3, with 7 bases that match TRBD1. V trimming: 4 bases; J trimming: 1 base; junction bases outside the gene matches: 11. This CDR3 contains 17 residues. Looked up from germline, CDR1 is SNHLY and CDR2 is FYNNEI. The CDR3 DNA reads as TGTGCCAGCAGTGGAAACAGGGGCTGGACTGGCACAGATACGCAGTATTTT. Protein: CASSGNRGWTGTDTQYF.

The table lists this clone with a count of one. The chain joins TRBV2 to TRBJ1-1, with D possibly TRBD1 on 6 matching bases. V was clipped by 7 bases and J by 0 bases, with 6 bases between them. CDR3 length: 12 amino acids. Germline CDR1 SNHLY, CDR2 FYNNEI. The CDR3 DNA reads as TGTGCCAGCAACAGGGTGAACACTGAAGCTTTCTTT. Encoded protein: CASNRVNTEAFF.

J is TRBJ1-2 and V is TRBV5-1; no clear D gene. Looked up from germline, CDR1 is SGHRS and CDR2 is YFSETQ. V lost 0 bases to trimming and J lost 4 bases, with 10 bases between them. This CDR3 comprises 14 residues. The CDR3 is CASSLGTSTYGYTF. CDR3 coding DNA: TGCGCCAGCAGCTTGGGGACTTCCACCTATGGCTACACCTTC.

The V call is TRBV7-9, the J call TRBJ1-4; D gene unclear. In germline, CDR1 is SEHNR, CDR2 FQNEAQ (reference sequence). Trimming removed 5 bases from V and 8 bases from J, with 15 bases in between. The CDR3 has 14 amino acids. In DNA, the CDR3 is TGTGCCAGCAGCCACCGGGTTGGCGACGAAAAACTGTTTTTT. It encodes CASSHRVGDEKLFF.

In this sample, this clone turned up many times. V gene TRBV5-1 combines with J gene TRBJ2-1; tentative D call: TRBD1 (6 bases). In germline, CDR1 is SGHRS, CDR2 YFSETQ. Trimming stripped 3 bases from V and 4 bases from J, with 8 bases between. The CDR3 has 13 residues. The CDR3: CASSSDSYNEQFF. The CDR3 DNA is TGCGCCAGCAGCTCGGACAGTTACAATGAGCAGTTCTTC.

V usage is TRBV27 and J usage is TRBJ1-2, with 9 bases matching TRBD1. CDR1 MNHEY and CDR2 SMNVEV come from the germline V gene (reference sequence). J was trimmed by 3 bases and V by 4 bases; bases with no gene match: 6. The CDR3 is 15 residues long. The CDR3 DNA is TGTGCCAGCAGTTCCGAGGACAGGGGTCACTATGGCTACACCTTC. Its protein is CASSSEDRGHYGYTF.

This clone has only a few counts. The gene calls are TRBV18 and TRBJ1-2, with D perhaps matching TRBD1 (6 bases). This CDR3 region has 13 residues. In germline, CDR1 is KGHSH, CDR2 LQKENI. Trimming took 1 base from V and 10 from J, leaving 13 bases between them. The CDR3 region is CASSPRTEGDYTF. For the CDR3, the DNA is TGTGCCAGCTCACCACGTACAGAGGGGGACTACACCTTC.

This sequence joins TRBV2 and TRBJ2-3, with D perhaps TRBD1 (6 bases). The CDR3 loop spans 13 amino acids. Germline V lookup: CDR1 SNHLY, CDR2 FYNNEI. Trimming cost V 8 bases and J 3 bases, with 12 bases left between them. The DNA of the CDR3 is TGTGCCAGCGGCAGGGGCTTAACAGATACGCAGTATTTT. Translation gives CASGRGLTDTQYF.

The V call is TRBV18, the J call TRBJ2-5; maybe TRBD2 (6 bases). The V and J ends lost 2 bases and 1 base respectively, with 8 bases between them. Looked up from germline, CDR1 is KGHSH and CDR2 is LQKENI. CDR3 length equals 14 residues. CDR3 residues: CASSPFGGQETQYF. CDR3 DNA: TGTGCCAGCTCACCATTCGGGGGCCAAGAGACCCAGTACTTC.

The rearrangement links TRBV7-9 to TRBJ1-2, with TRBD1 matching 8 bases. CDR3 length: 15 residues. V dropped 5 bases and J dropped 4; count of bases not matched to a gene: 9. Germline loops: CDR1 SEHNR, CDR2 FQNEAQ (reference sequence). The CDR3 bases are TGTGCCAGCAGCGTTGCGGGACAGGAGTTCTATGGCTACACCTTC. As protein: CASSVAGQEFYGYTF. Drawing the rest from reference TRBV7-9 and TRBJ1-2, the complete variable domain is DTGVSQNPRHKITKRGQNVTFRCDPISEHNRLYWYRQTLGQGPEFLTYFQNEAQLEKSRLLSDRFSAERPKGSFSTLEIQRTEQGDSAMYLCASSVAGQEFYGYTFGSGTRLTVV.

V usage is TRBV5-6 and J usage is TRBJ1-2; TRBD1 is a possible D gene (6 bases). The CDR3 extends over 13 amino acids. Germline V gene lookup returns CDR1 SGHDT and CDR2 YYEEEE. Trimming cost V 5 bases and J 4 bases, with 12 bases left between them. The CDR3 DNA sequence: TGTGCCAGCAGGCCCGGACAGCGCTATGGCTACACCTTC. This codes for CASRPGQRYGYTF.

The rearrangement links TRBV2 to TRBJ2-2, with 8 bases aligning to TRBD1. The germline CDR1 and CDR2 sequences are SNHLY and FYNNEI. V was pared by 7 bases and J by 0 bases, with 1 base of the junction left unmatched. CDR3 length: 14 residues. CDR3 DNA sequence: TGTGCCAGCAAGGACAGGGCGAACACCGGGGAGCTGTTTTTT. It translates to CASKDRANTGELFF.

The V and J genes are TRBV7-2 and TRBJ2-1; 8 nucleotides agree with TRBD1. Losses at the gene ends were 5 bases for V and 1 base for J; bases not matched to a gene: 7. The CDR3 loop spans 16 amino acids. Per germline, CDR1 SGHTA and CDR2 FQGNSA. The CDR3 here is CASSQTRGRSYNEQFF. The CDR3 bases are TGTGCCAGCAGCCAAACCAGGGGGCGATCCTACAATGAGCAGTTCTTC.

The chain joins TRBV12-3 or TRBV12-4 to TRBJ1-1; unclear D gene. V was shortened by 6 bases and J by 6 bases, with 14 bases between the two germline ends. The CDR3 consists of 13 residues. The CDR3 spells CASSKEEAAEAFF. CDR3 DNA: TGTGCCAGCAGCAAAGAGGAAGCCGCTGAAGCTTTCTTT.

J is TRBJ1-1 and V is TRBV6-6; D call uncertain. V was cut by 3 bases and J by 1 base, with 15 bases left in between. Looked up from germline, CDR1 is MNHNY and CDR2 is SVGAGI (reference sequence). The CDR3 is made up of 16 amino acids. For the CDR3, the DNA is TGTGCCAGCAGTTATAATGAGGGATGGGGGAACACTGAAGCTTTCTTT. Protein product: CASSYNEGWGNTEAFF.

This clone was detected ten times or more. The V and J genes are TRBV18 and TRBJ1-2, with D maybe TRBD1 (5 bases). The V end lost 3 bases, the J end lost 6 bases, and 14 bases lay between the germline ends. This CDR3 contains 14 residues. Germline V gene data show CDR1 as KGHSH and CDR2 as LQKENI. Here the CDR3 reads CASSPGQGLNGYTF. The CDR3 bases are TGTGCCAGCTCACCCGGTCAGGGTTTAAATGGCTACACCTTC.

In this sample, this clone turned up a few times. This sequence joins TRBV7-8 and TRBJ2-7, with D possibly being TRBD2 (6 bases). Trimming cost V 4 bases and J 4 bases, with 17 bases left between them. The germline V gene has CDR1 SGHVS and CDR2 FQNEAQ. The CDR3 consists of 15 residues. The CDR3 reads CASSSSPGVGYEQYF. DNA of the CDR3: TGTGCCAGCAGCTCGTCGCCGGGGGTCGGTTACGAGCAGTACTTC.

The chain employs TRBV28 and TRBJ2-7; 8 positions agree with TRBD2. The germline V gene has CDR1 MDHEN and CDR2 SYDVKM. Trimming at V came to 8 bases and at J to 0 bases, leaving 0 bases not matched to a gene. The CDR3 covers 12 residues. DNA of the CDR3: TGTGCCAGCCGGGGGGGCTCCTACGAGCAGTACTTC. Protein sequence: CASRGGSYEQYF.

The chain joins TRBV10-3 to TRBJ2-7, with 9 nucleotides matching TRBD1. This CDR3 region has 14 residues. J lost 3 bases, V lost 2 bases, and 2 bases had no gene match. Germline-derived CDR1 and CDR2 are ENHRY and SYGVKD. CDR3 nucleotide sequence: TGTGCCATCAGTGAGAAGGGACAGGGCTACGAGCAGTACTTC. Translated: CAISEKGQGYEQYF.

V gene TRBV7-2 combines with J gene TRBJ2-7; D ambiguous. Trimming removed 2 bases from V and 4 bases from J, with 9 bases in between. Germline CDR1 reads SGHTA; CDR2 reads FQGNSA. This CDR3 has 13 amino acids. Here the CDR3 DNA reads TGTGCCAGCAGCTTATCGGGTGGGTACGAGCAGTACTTC. This codes for CASSLSGGYEQYF. Together with reference TRBV7-2 and TRBJ2-7, the CDR3 gives the full variable domain: GAGVSQSPSNKVTEKGKDVELRCDPISGHTALYWYRQSLGQGLEFLIYFQGNSAPDKSGLPSDRFSAERTGGSVSTLTIQRTQQEDSAVYLCASSLSGGYEQYFGPGTRLTVT.

This chain connects TRBV21-1 to TRBJ1-1; the table assigns TRBD1, which was not confirmed against the DNA. TRBV21-1 is annotated as a pseudogene. The CDR3 sequence is 15 residues long. CDR3 residues: CASSEPRDMNTEAFF. The CDR3 DNA reads TGTGCCAGCAGCGAACCTCGGGACATGAACACTGAAGCTTTCTTT.

This chain links TRBV7-8 with TRBJ1-1, with 8 bases that match TRBD1. The CDR3 has 14 amino acids. The germline gives CDR1 SGHVS, CDR2 FQNEAQ. J was trimmed by 6 bases and V by 0 bases; bases with no gene match: 3. The DNA for the CDR3 is TGTGCCAGCAGCTTAGCGCCAGGGGGCGCTGAAGCTTTCTTT. Its translation: CASSLAPGGAEAFF.

As regards this clone: Other DNA sequences in this specimen translate into the identical CDR3. The rearrangement joins TRBV19 to TRBJ1-4, with 8 bases that match TRBD1. The CDR3 consists of 16 residues. The V and J ends lost 6 bases and 7 bases, in that order; junction bases with no gene match: 13. Germline V CDR1 and CDR2: LNHDA, SQIVND (reference sequence). The CDR3 spells CASRVGEDRAFEKLFF. The CDR3 region has the DNA TGTGCCAGTAGAGTCGGGGAGGACAGGGCCTTTGAAAAACTGTTTTTT.

The V call is TRBV15, the J call TRBJ1-1; D is ambiguous. The CDR3 covers 16 residues. V lost 0 bases to trimming and J lost 4 bases, with 15 bases between them. Germline CDR1 is LNHNV and CDR2 is YYDKDF (reference sequence). Written as DNA, the CDR3 is TGTGCCACCAGCAGAGATCTGCCCGCTACGGGCACTGAAGCTTTCTTT. This encodes CATSRDLPATGTEAFF.

V usage is TRBV5-4 and J usage is TRBJ2-1; TRBD1 aligns across 8 bases. Germline CDR1 and CDR2: SGHNT and YYREEE (reference sequence). CDR3 length equals 15 residues. V shed 4 bases and J 0 bases; nucleotides not matched to a gene: 3. The DNA of the CDR3 is TGTGCCAGCAGCCCAGACAGGGGCTCCTACAATGAGCAGTTCTTC. Translating it yields CASSPDRGSYNEQFF.

The chain uses TRBV4-3 and TRBJ2-3; D remains ambiguous. Germline CDR1 and CDR2: LGHNA and YSLEER. Trimming stripped 1 base from V and 4 bases from J, with 6 bases between. The CDR3 consists of 13 residues. In DNA form, the CDR3 reads TGCGCCAGCAGCCAAGTAGTTGCAGATACGCAGTATTTT. This translates into CASSQVVADTQYF.

This chain links TRBV9 with TRBJ1-5, with unresolved D. V lost 0 bases, J lost 1 base, and 5 bases lay in between. The germline CDR1 and CDR2 sequences are SGDLS and YYNGEE. This CDR3 contains 14 residues. CDR3 sequence reads: CASSVAGSNQPQHF. The CDR3 DNA reads as TGTGCCAGCAGCGTAGCGGGGAGCAATCAGCCCCAGCATTTT. Combining the CDR3 with reference TRBV9 and TRBJ1-5 gives the whole variable domain DSGVTQTPKHLITATGQRVTLRCSPRSGDLSVYWYQQSLDQGLQFLIQYYNGEERAKGNILERFSAQQFPDLHSELNLSSLELGDSALYFCASSVAGSNQPQHFGDGTRLSIL.

This clone came up a few times. V is TRBV5-4 and J is TRBJ1-5, with 10 bases fitting TRBD1. The CDR3 is 18 residues long. Per germline, CDR1 SGHNT and CDR2 YYREEE (reference sequence). J gave up 7 bases and V 5 bases, and 18 bases lay outside the gene matches. Here the CDR3 DNA reads TGTGCCAGCAGGCCTTCAACAGTCCGGGACAGGGGTGGACAGCCCCAGCATTTT. Residues: CASRPSTVRDRGGQPQHF. Full variable domain (rest looked up from reference TRBV5-4 and TRBJ1-5): ETGVTQSPTHLIKTRGQQVTLRCSSQSGHNTVSWYQQALGQGPQFIFQYYREEENGRGNFPPRFSGLQFPNYSSELNVNALELDDSALYLCASRPSTVRDRGGQPQHFGDGTRLSIL.

The V and J genes are TRBV30 and TRBJ1-3, with D maybe TRBD1 (5 bases). The CDR3 length is 13 residues. Germline V gene data show CDR1 as GTSNPN and CDR2 as SVGIG (reference sequence). This CDR3 reads CALGGSSGNTIYF. CDR3 DNA: TGTGCTCTGGGGGGAAGCTCTGGAAACACCATATATTTT.